At least ten counts were recorded for the clone carrying this T cell receptor (beta chain). No antigen is known for it. Template switching (which added a universal primer site) was used, and cDNA carried unique molecular identifiers. From the 5' RACE reads, TCRdb called clonotypes with MiXCR, one entry per CDR3 protein. The sample carries a few hundred thousand distinct CDR3 sequences, under 9.5% recorded once. This entry belongs to a study of identical twins. The study, taken as a whole, reports: For out-of-frame beta sequences, excess twin sharing was weaker. Findings depended on cross-sectional statistics rather than tracking the same donors.

CDR1 and CDR2 from the germline V gene are SGHRS and YFSETQ. The CDR3 is made up of 14 amino acids. Trimming took off 2 bases at V and 8 bases at J, with 14 bases between the two ends. Each donor was a healthy Caucasian. These data also featured in a second study, about yellow fever vaccine responses in identical twins.

This TCR was recovered from a woman between 18 and 29 years old in good health. The genes are TRBV5-1 and TRBJ2-1; no firm D call. Sequencing was performed on memory (CD45RO+) T cells sorted from blood. The CDR3 DNA is TGCGCCAGCAGCTTTGATATCGGCGGCTATGAGCAGTTCTTC. Its protein product is CASSFDIGGYEQFF.